One T cell receptor beta chain is described in this entry. Its antigen is not yet known. Base qualities are missing; no much larger clone stands one base away. Ficoll-Paque density gradient centrifugation was the method used to isolate PBMCs. The data originate from a study of T-cell memory formation after mild COVID-19 (dated by TCRdb to the early 2020s). Study-wide context: Most TCR sequence clusters were specific to one of the two donors. In a couple of donors, T-cell clones that expanded and contracted after mild COVID-19 were followed by sequencing TCRalpha and TCRbeta repertoires longitudinally. Two young, previously healthy adult volunteers made up the cohort, one male and one female. Overall study results and their limits: Contracting CD4+ clones were located mainly in the CM and EM memory subsets, whereas CD8+ clones were found to be enriched in EMRA. Some responding clones were detected in pre-infection memory, suggesting pre-existing cross-reactive memory T cells joined the SARS-CoV-2 response. From day 15 to 85, contracting clones showed balanced CD4/CD8 phenotypes, whereas a second wave of clones that expanded from day 15 to 37 leaned towards CD4+. The second-wave clones that peaked on day 37 were not confirmed to be SARS-CoV-2 specific. The study covered only a couple of mild cases, and larger cohorts including severe cases with pre-infection samples were considered necessary.

Via the germline V gene (reference sequence), CDR1 is SEHNR and CDR2 FQNEAQ. V and J lose 3 bases and 4 bases, and a span of 15 bases separates them. The CDR3 runs 15 residues from the cysteine to the phenylalanine. Solely the CDR3 DNA is kept, with 45 bases framed from the first base. TCRdb lists the instrument as Illumina NovaSeq 6000. TCRalpha and TCRbeta cDNA libraries were constructed by 5'RACE with constant-segment primers, with sample barcodes and unique molecular identifiers being introduced. RNA was extracted from every sample with Trizol reagent. Libraries were amplified in two PCR steps, with a second sample barcode and Illumina TruSeq adapters added in the second step. Libraries were sequenced on an Illumina NovaSeq with 2 x 150 bp paired-end reads. Regarding the original processing steps: The reads were demultiplexed and collapsed into UMI-guided consensus sequences using migec v1.2.7. Using mixcr v2.1.11, UMI consensuses were aligned to TRA and TRB V and J templates and then assembled into clonotypes. A clonotype was counted as expanded or contracted only if both edgeR and NoisET called the change significant, with noise models trained on biological replicates. For edgeR calls, the thresholds were a false discovery rate-adjusted p below 0.01 and a log2 fold-change of 1. PCA with hierarchical clustering of max-normalized trajectories of the 1000 most abundant clonotypes was used as exploratory dynamics analysis. The CD4 or CD8 phenotype of responding clones was assigned using the separately sequenced CD4+ and CD8+ repertoires. TCRdb ran its own pipeline on the public reads, namely fastp trimming at Q25 and MiXCR clone calling, and kept in-frame beta chains. Each CDR3 protein gets just one entry, which takes the most common genes and DNA from the rows behind it. The V and J calls come from TCRdb's annotation, not from the publication. Here the sample has 55,000 to 70,000 distinct CDR3 sequences; about a quarter occur a single time. Of the sample, approximately 43% is held by the ten largest clones.

The sequence was collected from a man aged 18 to 30 who had mild COVID-19 (a few samples of this study predate the infection). The sample titles of this study are shuffled in the database, so cell type and time point are left out; the donor was told from shared clones. The rearranged chain carries TRBV7-9 and TRBJ2-5; TRBD2 is perhaps the D gene, given 5 matching bases. Sequencing used PBMCs or a T cell subset sorted from them (not recorded which). The CDR3 region has the sequence CASSFNLGVRETQYF. The nucleotide sequence is given as TGTGCCAGCAGCTTTAACCTCGGGGTTCGAGAGACCCAGTACTTC.